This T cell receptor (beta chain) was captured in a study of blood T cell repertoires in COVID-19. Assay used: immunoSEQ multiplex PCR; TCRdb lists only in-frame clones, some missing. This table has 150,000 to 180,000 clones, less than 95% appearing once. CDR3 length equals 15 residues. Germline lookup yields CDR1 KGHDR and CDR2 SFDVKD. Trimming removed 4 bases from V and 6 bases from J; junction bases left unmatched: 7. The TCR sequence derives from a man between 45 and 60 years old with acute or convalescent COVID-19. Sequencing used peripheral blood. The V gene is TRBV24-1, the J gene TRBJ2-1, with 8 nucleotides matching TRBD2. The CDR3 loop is CATSDRSGMGNEQFF. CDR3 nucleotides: TGTGCCACCAGTGACCGTAGCGGGATGGGCAATGAGCAGTTCTTC.